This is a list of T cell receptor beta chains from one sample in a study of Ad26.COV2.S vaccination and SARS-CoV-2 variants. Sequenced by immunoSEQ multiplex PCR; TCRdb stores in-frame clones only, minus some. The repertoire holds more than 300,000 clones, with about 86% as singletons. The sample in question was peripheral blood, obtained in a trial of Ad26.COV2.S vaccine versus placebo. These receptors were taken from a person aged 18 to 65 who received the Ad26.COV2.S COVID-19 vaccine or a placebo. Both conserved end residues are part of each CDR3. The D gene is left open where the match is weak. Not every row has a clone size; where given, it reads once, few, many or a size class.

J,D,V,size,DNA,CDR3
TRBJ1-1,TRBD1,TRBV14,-,TGTGCCAGCAGCCAGGGACAGTTCTTGAACACTGAAGCTTTCTTT,CASSQGQFLNTEAFF
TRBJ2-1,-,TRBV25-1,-,TGTGCCAGCAGTGCCTACGGACGGGATGAGCAGTTCTTC,CASSAYGRDEQFF
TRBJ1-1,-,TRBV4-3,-,TGCGCCAGCAGCCACGGGGCAGCCACTGAAGCTTTCTTT,CASSHGAATEAFF
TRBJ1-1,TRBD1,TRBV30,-,TGTGCCTGGAGTCCTGCGGGACAGGGGGCGGTTGAGGATTTCTTT,CAWSPAGQGAVEDFF
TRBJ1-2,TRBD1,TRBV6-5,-,TGTGCCAGCAGAGACGCCGGACAGGGTGTAAATGGCTACACCTTC,CASRDAGQGVNGYTF
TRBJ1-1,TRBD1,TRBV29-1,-,TGCAGCGTCCTAAGTCGGGGACAGCTTGAAGCTTTCTTT,CSVLSRGQLEAFF
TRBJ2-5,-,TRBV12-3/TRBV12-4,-,TGTGCCAGCAGTTTCAGTTTGGGGGAGACCCAGTACTTC,CASSFSLGETQYF
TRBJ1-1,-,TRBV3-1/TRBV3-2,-,TGTGCCAGCAGCCAAGAAGGGGTGAACACTGAAGCTTTCTTT,CASSQEGVNTEAFF
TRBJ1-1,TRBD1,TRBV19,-,TGTGCCAGTACGGTAGACAGGGGCACTGAAGCTTTCTTT,CASTVDRGTEAFF
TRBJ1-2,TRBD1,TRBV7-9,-,TGTGCCAGCAGCCGCGGACAGGGAAAGGCAAGCTATGGCTACACCTTC,CASSRGQGKASYGYTF
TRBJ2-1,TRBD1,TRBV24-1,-,TGTGCCACCAGTGACCAGGACAGGGGCAATGAGCAGTTCTTC,CATSDQDRGNEQFF
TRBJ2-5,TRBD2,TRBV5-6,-,TGTGCCAGCAGCTTGTATGTGCGCGGGGGGGCCTTTACGGAGACCCAGTACTTC,CASSLYVRGGAFTETQYF
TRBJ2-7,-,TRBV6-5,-,TGTGCCAGCAGTCTCCGGGGAGACTACGAGCAGTACTTC,CASSLRGDYEQYF
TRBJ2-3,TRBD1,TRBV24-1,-,TGTGCCACCAGTGGGGGGACAGGGGGCATTACAGATACGCAGTATTTT,CATSGGTGGITDTQYF
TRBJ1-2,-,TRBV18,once,TGTGCCAGCTCAGGGGCTTCAGGAGGGACCAACTATGGCTACACCTTC,CASSGASGGTNYGYTF
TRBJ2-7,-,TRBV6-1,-,TGTGCCAGCAGTGAAATTTTGTCCTCGGGACGGCTCTCCTACGAGCAGTACTTC,CASSEILSSGRLSYEQYF
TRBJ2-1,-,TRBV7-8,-,TGTGCCAGCACCGACGGAAGCTCCTACAATGAGCAGTTCTTC,CASTDGSSYNEQFF